This TCR beta chain was identified in a study of blood T cell repertoires in COVID-19. Study summary: Spain, Italy and the United States supplied samples that represented acute and convalescent COVID-19.

Assay: immunoSEQ multiplex PCR; the TCRdb copy retains only in-frame clones and omits some. The sample lists approximately 220,000 clones; about 85% were seen once. V shed 6 bases, J shed 7 bases, and the junction held 8 bases outside the gene matches. Germline CDR1 reads MNHEY; CDR2 reads SVGAGI. The length of the CDR3 is 13 residues. The TCR originated in a man aged 40-50 years with acute or convalescent COVID-19. This chain connects TRBV6-5 to TRBJ1-2, with 7 positions matching TRBD1. Sequencing was done on a sample of peripheral blood. CDR3 DNA sequence: TGTGCCAGCAGCGGGACAGCAAGGGGTGGCTACACCTTC. This sequence encodes CASSGTARGGYTF.